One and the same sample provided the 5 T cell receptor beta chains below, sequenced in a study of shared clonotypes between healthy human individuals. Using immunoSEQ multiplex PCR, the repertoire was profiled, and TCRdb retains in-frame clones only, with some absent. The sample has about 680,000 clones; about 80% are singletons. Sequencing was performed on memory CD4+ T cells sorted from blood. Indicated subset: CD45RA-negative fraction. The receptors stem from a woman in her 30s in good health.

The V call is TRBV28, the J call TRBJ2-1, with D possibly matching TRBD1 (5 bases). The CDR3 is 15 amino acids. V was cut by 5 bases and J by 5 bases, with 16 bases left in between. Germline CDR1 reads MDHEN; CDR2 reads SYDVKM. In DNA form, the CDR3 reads TGTGCCAGCAGTCTCCCCGGAATAGGGGACAATGAGCAGTTCTTC. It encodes CASSLPGIGDNEQFF. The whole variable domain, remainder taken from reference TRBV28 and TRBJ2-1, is DVKVTQSSRYLVKRTGEKVFLECVQDMDHENMFWYRQDPGLGLRLIYFSYDVKMKEKGDIPEGYSVSREKKERFSLILESASTNQTSMYLCASSLPGIGDNEQFFGPGTRLTVL.

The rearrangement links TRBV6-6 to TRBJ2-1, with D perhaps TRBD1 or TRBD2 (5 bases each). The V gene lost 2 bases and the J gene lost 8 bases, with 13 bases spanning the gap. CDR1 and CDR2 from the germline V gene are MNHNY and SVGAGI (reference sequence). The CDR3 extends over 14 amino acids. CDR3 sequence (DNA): TGTGCCAGCAGTTACGGGTCCCGAGGGGATGAGCAGTTCTTC. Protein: CASSYGSRGDEQFF.

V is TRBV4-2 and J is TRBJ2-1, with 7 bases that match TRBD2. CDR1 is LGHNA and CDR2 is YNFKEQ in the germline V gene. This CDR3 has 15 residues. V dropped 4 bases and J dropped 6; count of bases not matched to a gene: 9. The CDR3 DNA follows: TGTGCCAGCAGCCGGACTAGTCTTGTGATCAATGAGCAGTTCTTC. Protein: CASSRTSLVINEQFF.

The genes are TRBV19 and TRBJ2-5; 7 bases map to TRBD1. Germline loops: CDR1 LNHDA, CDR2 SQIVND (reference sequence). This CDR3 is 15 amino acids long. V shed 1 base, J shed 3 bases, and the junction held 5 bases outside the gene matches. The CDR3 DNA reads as TGTGCCAGTAGTATAGGAGGGGACAGAGAAGAGACCCAGTACTTC. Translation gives CASSIGGDREETQYF.

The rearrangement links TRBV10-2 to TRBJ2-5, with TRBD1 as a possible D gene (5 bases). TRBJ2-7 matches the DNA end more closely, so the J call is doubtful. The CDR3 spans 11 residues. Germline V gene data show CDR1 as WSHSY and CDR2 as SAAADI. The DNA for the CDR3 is TGCGCCAGCAGCCAGGGCTACGAGCAGTACTTC. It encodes CASSQGYEQYF.